These T cell receptor beta chains were read from a single sample in a study of blood T cell repertoires in COVID-19. Sequenced by immunoSEQ multiplex PCR; TCRdb stores in-frame clones only, minus some. The sample lists approximately 170,000 clones, 70% to 85% occurring once. The sequenced sample was peripheral blood. Receptor source: a man aged 80 or over with COVID-19, enrolled during active disease. Both conserved end residues are part of each CDR3.

v_call cdr3_length cdr3_aa
TRBV5-1 15 CASSLDVGSGEKLFF
TRBV18 15 CASSPLASPGETQYF
TRBV6-1 12 CASSELMRTQYF
TRBV2 16 CASSAGTGWPNTEAFF
TRBV11-2 14 CASSLGARAVEQYF
TRBV27 16 CASRVRDRGPNTEAFF
TRBV6-5 11 CASSRGAEQYF
TRBV19 14 CASSPATENTEAFF
TRBV7-6 15 CASSAFRQGGSPLHF
TRBV7-9 14 CASSHWGQDTEAFF
TRBV6-5 16 CASSYTYRAGANVLTF
TRBV11-2 14 CASSPPGIRNTIYF
TRBV9 17 CASSVGPLTGSNQPQHF
TRBV28 14 CASSLVGTHNEQFF
TRBV4-1 17 CASSQEGLAGWADTQYF
TRBV7-8 14 CASSLGQADYGYTF
TRBV24-1 16 CATSDPSGGQGGELFF
TRBV23-1 12 CASGTGCDEQYF
TRBV5-5 13 CASDGTDYTEAFF
TRBV10-3 16 CAISDHTRTENTEAFF
TRBV3-1/TRBV3-2 15 CASSRSGGGSETQYF
TRBV7-9 12 CASSLRGTEAFF
TRBV12-2 14 CASRPHVSSEKLFF
TRBV7-9 16 CASSSSGGYGNQPQHF
TRBV11-1 14 CASNKDRDGTEAFF
TRBV7-6 14 CASSSRGGGTEAFF
TRBV5-1 16 CASSFSGQANNSPLHF
TRBV2 15 CASSTLGRSNEKLFF
TRBV2 14 CASSGRGPGETQYF
TRBV6-2/TRBV6-3 11 CASSHGGGYTF
TRBV7-9 15 CASSFSGGSYQPQHF
TRBV5-1 16 CASSPAQGLHTGELFF
TRBV6-2/TRBV6-3 13 CASSPWGGETQYF
TRBV27 16 CASSLLPLLKDYGYTF
TRBV18 15 CASSPNLDRASEAFF
TRBV7-2 14 CASSSMHGGTEAFF
TRBV27 19 CASSPGLAGGPQFPDTQYF
TRBV5-5 13 CASSFSSTDTQYF
TRBV12-3/TRBV12-4 13 CASSRTPNTEAFF
TRBV5-1 14 CASSWRASGASVYF
TRBV7-2 14 CASSLAWGGETQYF
TRBV5-4 14 CASSLEGARYGYTF
TRBV10-3 16 CAISESIGQPNEKLFF
TRBV3-1/TRBV3-2 14 CASSNPLGGTEAFF
TRBV5-4 16 CASSQLGGTGGEKLFF
TRBV28 12 CASRQGFAEAFF
TRBV19 14 CASSIDPGQYEQYF
TRBV5-1 13 CASSLAPDYGYTF